A selection of T cell receptor beta chains follows, all from one sample in a study of blood T cells in healthy people across ages. TCRdb itself ran the 5' RACE reads through MiXCR, one entry per CDR3 protein. Of some 1.5 million distinct CDR3 sequences in the sample, 28% were seen once. The sample taken for sequencing was blood. These receptors came from a woman younger than 45 in good health. Each CDR3 is given with its conserved first and last residue. Each record gives: V gene, clone size, J gene, D gene, CDR3 protein, CDR3 DNA. D genes are given only for firm matches. Expanded clones are given a class, and other clones once, few, many or no size at all.

v_gene: TRBV20-1
abundance: NA
j_gene: TRBJ2-5
d_gene: NA
CDR3aa: CSARDQGSRETQYF
CDR3nt: TGCAGTGCTAGAGATCAGGGGTCCCGGGAGACCCAGTACTTC

v_gene: TRBV28
abundance: few
j_gene: TRBJ2-4
d_gene: TRBD2
CDR3aa: CASSLVASGGMIAKNIQYF
CDR3nt: TGTGCCAGCAGTTTGGTGGCTAGCGGGGGTATGATAGCCAAAAACATTCAGTACTTC

v_gene: TRBV20-1
abundance: NA
j_gene: TRBJ2-3
d_gene: NA
CDR3aa: CSATIPPDDTQYF
CDR3nt: TGCAGTGCTACAATACCTCCGGATGATACGCAGTATTTT

v_gene: TRBV5-6
abundance: many
j_gene: TRBJ1-5
d_gene: NA
CDR3aa: CASSLRGAGQPQHF
CDR3nt: TGTGCCAGCAGTTTAAGGGGGGCCGGCCAGCCCCAGCATTTT

v_gene: TRBV11-2
abundance: few
j_gene: TRBJ1-2
d_gene: NA
CDR3aa: CASSIPGARGYGYTF
CDR3nt: TGTGCCAGCAGTATCCCGGGGGCGCGGGGCTATGGCTACACCTTC

v_gene: TRBV5-1
abundance: few
j_gene: TRBJ2-5
d_gene: NA
CDR3aa: CASSSNGGGETQYF
CDR3nt: TGCGCCAGCAGTTCAAACGGGGGCGGGGAGACCCAGTACTTC

v_gene: TRBV3-1
abundance: NA
j_gene: TRBJ2-3
d_gene: TRBD1
CDR3aa: CASSDSGQANTDTQYF
CDR3nt: TGTGCCAGCAGCGATTCAGGACAGGCGAACACAGATACGCAGTATTTT

v_gene: TRBV10-3
abundance: NA
j_gene: TRBJ2-7
d_gene: NA
CDR3aa: CTISVGGRPYEQYF
CDR3nt: TGTACCATCAGTGTGGGGGGAAGGCCGTACGAGCAGTACTTC

v_gene: TRBV12-3/TRBV12-4
abundance: NA
j_gene: TRBJ2-3
d_gene: NA
CDR3aa: CASSLGLKRDTQYF
CDR3nt: TGTGCCAGCAGTTTAGGGCTCAAGAGGGATACGCAGTATTTT

v_gene: TRBV5-1
abundance: NA
j_gene: TRBJ2-7
d_gene: NA
CDR3aa: CASARYPNDEQYF
CDR3nt: TGCGCCAGCGCCAGGTACCCCAACGACGAGCAGTACTTC

v_gene: TRBV5-1
abundance: few
j_gene: TRBJ1-1
d_gene: NA
CDR3aa: CASSLDGTNTEAFF
CDR3nt: TGCGCCAGCAGCTTGGATGGAACGAACACTGAAGCTTTCTTT

v_gene: TRBV20-1
abundance: many
j_gene: TRBJ2-5
d_gene: TRBD2
CDR3aa: CSARDGAGLQETQYF
CDR3nt: TGCAGTGCTAGAGATGGAGCGGGGCTACAAGAGACCCAGTACTTC

v_gene: TRBV12-3/TRBV12-4
abundance: few
j_gene: TRBJ1-5
d_gene: TRBD1
CDR3aa: CASSPADRGAHNQPQHF
CDR3nt: TGTGCCAGCAGTCCCGCGGACAGGGGGGCACACAATCAGCCCCAGCATTTT

v_gene: TRBV5-1
abundance: NA
j_gene: TRBJ1-1
d_gene: NA
CDR3aa: CASSQDGTNGGAFF
CDR3nt: TGCGCCAGCAGCCAGGACGGGACAAATGGGGGAGCTTTCTTT

v_gene: TRBV15
abundance: many
j_gene: TRBJ1-4
d_gene: NA
CDR3aa: CATSRGYEKLFF
CDR3nt: TGTGCCACCAGCAGAGGCTACGAAAAACTGTTTTTT

v_gene: TRBV20-1
abundance: few
j_gene: TRBJ2-7
d_gene: NA
CDR3aa: CSASSSPYEQYF
CDR3nt: TGCAGTGCTAGTTCCTCCCCCTACGAGCAGTACTTC

v_gene: TRBV7-9
abundance: NA
j_gene: TRBJ2-7
d_gene: NA
CDR3aa: CASNVQEEQYF
CDR3nt: TGTGCCAGCAACGTCCAGGAAGAGCAGTACTTC

v_gene: TRBV29-1
abundance: NA
j_gene: TRBJ1-4
d_gene: NA
CDR3aa: CSVVGSGANEKLFF
CDR3nt: TGCAGCGTTGTGGGGTCCGGCGCTAATGAAAAACTGTTTTTT

v_gene: TRBV5-4
abundance: NA
j_gene: TRBJ1-1
d_gene: NA
CDR3aa: CASSSRRSDGTEAFF
CDR3nt: TGTGCCAGCAGTTCCAGGAGGTCCGATGGGACTGAAGCTTTCTTT

v_gene: TRBV30
abundance: NA
j_gene: TRBJ2-7
d_gene: NA
CDR3aa: CAWSDEAYEQYF
CDR3nt: TGTGCCTGGTCAGACGAGGCCTACGAGCAGTACTTC

v_gene: TRBV12-3/TRBV12-4
abundance: many
j_gene: TRBJ2-1
d_gene: NA
CDR3aa: CASRRILARLGEQFF
CDR3nt: TGTGCCAGCCGTAGGATTCTAGCGAGGCTGGGTGAGCAGTTCTTC

v_gene: TRBV29-1
abundance: NA
j_gene: TRBJ1-2
d_gene: TRBD1
CDR3aa: CSVEGRDRGHGYTF
CDR3nt: TGCAGCGTTGAAGGACGGGACAGGGGCCATGGCTACACCTTC

v_gene: TRBV15
abundance: NA
j_gene: TRBJ2-5
d_gene: NA
CDR3aa: CATSRDQVSEEQYF
CDR3nt: TGTGCCACCAGCAGAGATCAGGTTTCGGAAGAGCAGTACTTC

v_gene: TRBV20-1
abundance: many
j_gene: TRBJ2-4
d_gene: TRBD1
CDR3aa: CSAGGQAVAKNIQYF
CDR3nt: TGCAGTGCTGGCGGACAGGCTGTAGCCAAAAACATTCAGTACTTC

v_gene: TRBV29-1
abundance: NA
j_gene: TRBJ2-3
d_gene: NA
CDR3aa: CSIDSITDTQYF
CDR3nt: TGCAGCATAGACTCTATCACAGATACGCAGTATTTT

v_gene: TRBV7-7
abundance: NA
j_gene: TRBJ2-5
d_gene: NA
CDR3aa: CASSKRDNNQETQYF
CDR3nt: TGTGCCAGCAGCAAGAGGGACAACAACCAAGAGACCCAGTACTTC

v_gene: TRBV10-3
abundance: many
j_gene: TRBJ2-1
d_gene: NA
CDR3aa: CAISSLQGGQFF
CDR3nt: TGTGCCATCAGTTCCCTGCAGGGGGGGCAGTTCTTC

v_gene: TRBV7-2
abundance: NA
j_gene: TRBJ2-2
d_gene: NA
CDR3aa: CADSRGPTGELFF
CDR3nt: TGTGCAGACTCAAGGGGTCCCACCGGGGAGCTGTTTTTT

v_gene: TRBV24-1
abundance: NA
j_gene: TRBJ2-7
d_gene: NA
CDR3aa: CATSDFRGPYEQYF
CDR3nt: TGTGCCACCAGTGATTTTCGCGGGCCCTACGAGCAGTACTTC

v_gene: TRBV28
abundance: NA
j_gene: TRBJ1-1
d_gene: NA
CDR3aa: CASSFPLTPREAFF
CDR3nt: TGTGCCAGCAGTTTCCCTTTAACACCGCGTGAAGCTTTCTTT

v_gene: TRBV20-1
abundance: NA
j_gene: TRBJ2-1
d_gene: TRBD2
CDR3aa: CSAGRYRGGLAGVSEQFF
CDR3nt: TGCAGTGCTGGACGATACAGGGGGGGACTAGCGGGAGTCTCTGAGCAGTTCTTC

v_gene: TRBV28
abundance: few
j_gene: TRBJ2-5
d_gene: NA
CDR3aa: CASSQWGQATPGETQYF
CDR3nt: TGTGCCAGCAGCCAATGGGGGCAGGCTACCCCAGGGGAGACCCAGTACTTC

v_gene: TRBV6-2/TRBV6-3
abundance: NA
j_gene: TRBJ2-3
d_gene: NA
CDR3aa: CDSSTSSEDTQYF
CDR3nt: TGTGACAGCAGTACGTCTAGCGAAGATACGCAGTATTTT

v_gene: TRBV12-5
abundance: NA
j_gene: TRBJ1-1
d_gene: TRBD1
CDR3aa: CASGSDRGARNTEAFF
CDR3nt: TGTGCTAGTGGTTCGGACAGGGGGGCACGAAACACTGAAGCTTTCTTT

v_gene: TRBV7-2
abundance: few
j_gene: TRBJ1-1
d_gene: NA
CDR3aa: CASTRFPAGEAFF
CDR3nt: TGTGCCAGCACCCGATTTCCCGCGGGTGAAGCTTTCTTT

v_gene: TRBV20-1
abundance: NA
j_gene: TRBJ2-7
d_gene: NA
CDR3aa: CSARLRSSYNEQYF
CDR3nt: TGCAGTGCTAGGTTACGTAGCTCCTACAATGAGCAGTACTTC

v_gene: TRBV7-2
abundance: few
j_gene: TRBJ2-7
d_gene: TRBD2
CDR3aa: CASSHGAGTRTSEQYF
CDR3nt: TGTGCCAGCAGCCACGGGGCCGGGACTAGGACTTCGGAGCAGTACTTC

v_gene: TRBV6-5
abundance: many
j_gene: TRBJ1-2
d_gene: TRBD1
CDR3aa: CASSKGQGNYGYTF
CDR3nt: TGTGCCAGCAGTAAAGGACAGGGGAACTATGGCTACACCTTC

v_gene: TRBV9
abundance: NA
j_gene: TRBJ2-1
d_gene: TRBD1
CDR3aa: CASGVEGRQGFSEQFF
CDR3nt: TGTGCCAGCGGCGTAGAGGGGAGACAGGGGTTTTCTGAGCAGTTCTTC

v_gene: TRBV3-1
abundance: NA
j_gene: TRBJ2-3
d_gene: TRBD2
CDR3aa: CASSYSKVAGTDTQYF
CDR3nt: TGTGCCAGCAGCTATTCCAAGGTAGCGGGAACGGATACGCAGTATTTT

v_gene: TRBV20-1
abundance: NA
j_gene: TRBJ2-3
d_gene: TRBD2
CDR3aa: CSAPTSKRGGRDTQYF
CDR3nt: TGCAGTGCTCCAACTTCTAAGCGGGGGGGCAGAGATACGCAGTATTTT

v_gene: TRBV7-9
abundance: NA
j_gene: TRBJ2-7
d_gene: NA
CDR3aa: CASNAGSSYEQYF
CDR3nt: TGTGCCAGCAATGCAGGCAGCTCCTACGAGCAGTACTTC

v_gene: TRBV25-1
abundance: many
j_gene: TRBJ2-5
d_gene: TRBD2
CDR3aa: CASSEFGAGGQETQYF
CDR3nt: TGTGCCAGCAGTGAATTTGGGGCGGGGGGACAAGAGACCCAGTACTTC

v_gene: TRBV6-2/TRBV6-3
abundance: few
j_gene: TRBJ2-5
d_gene: TRBD1
CDR3aa: CASSYRGPETQYF
CDR3nt: TGTGCCAGCAGTTATAGGGGGCCGGAGACCCAGTACTTC